This entry is about one T cell receptor (beta chain). Germline V gene data show CDR1 as SEHNR and CDR2 as FQNEAQ (reference sequence). The CDR3 extends over 15 amino acids. V lost 2 bases and J 1 base, leaving 12 bases between the germline ends. In the authors' workflow: Quantification of nucleated cells was approximated via reference gene primer amplification. Clones were sequenced by immunoSEQ multiplex PCR, and TCRdb holds only the in-frame ones, with some missing. V, J and clone size are those of that table, while D and trimming were read from the DNA. The table records a few hundred thousand clones, about 89% of them present only once. The sample belongs to a study of blood T cell repertoires in COVID-19. For the study at large: Acute and convalescent COVID-19 samples came from the United States, Italy and Spain. Sources were T cells, B-cell-depleted T cells, or PBMCs; the material itself was cDNA or gDNA.

This chain connects TRBV7-9 to TRBJ2-7; possible D gene TRBD2, 5 bases. The sample taken for sequencing was peripheral blood. This clonotype originated in a woman in her thirties or forties who had recovered from COVID-19. CDR3 coding DNA: TGTGCCAGCAGCTTAAAGGGAGAACCGTCCTACGAGCAGTACTTC. Translating gives CASSLKGEPSYEQYF.